A single sample gave rise to the 20 T cell receptor beta chains below, sequenced in a study of Ad26.COV2.S vaccination and SARS-CoV-2 variants. Measured with immunoSEQ multiplex PCR; TCRdb has only the in-frame clones, and not every one. The table has about 350,000 clones, about 91% seen once. Specimen: peripheral blood, collected after recovery from COVID-19. The receptors stem from a human donor who had recovered from COVID-19.

This chain connects TRBV12-5 to TRBJ2-1; 8 bases match TRBD1. Germline V lookup: CDR1 LGHNT, CDR2 FRNRAP. This CDR3 has 15 residues. Trimming cost V 1 base and J 4 bases; bases outside gene matches: 3. CDR3 coding DNA: TGTGCTAGTGGTTTGGGAACAGGGGGGTACAATGAGCAGTTCTTC. This sequence encodes CASGLGTGGYNEQFF.

This chain connects TRBV27 to TRBJ1-1, with a tentative D call TRBD1 (5 bases). Germline V gene lookup returns CDR1 MNHEY and CDR2 SMNVEV (reference sequence). Trimming stripped 7 bases from V and 6 bases from J, with 18 bases between. CDR3 size: 14 residues. CDR3 region: CASTLRAEGAEAFF. CDR3 nucleotides: TGTGCCAGCACCTTAAGGGCAGAAGGGGCTGAAGCTTTCTTT.

This chain connects TRBV9 to TRBJ1-2; TRBD1 agrees at 7 bases. The V gene end was trimmed by 4 bases and the J gene end by 7 bases; junction bases not matched to a gene: 7. Germline loops: CDR1 SGDLS, CDR2 YYNGEE. The CDR3 length is 13 residues. CDR3 loop: CASSTRQGAGYTF. The CDR3 coding sequence is TGTGCCAGCAGCACCAGACAGGGTGCTGGCTACACCTTC. Drawing the rest from reference TRBV9 and TRBJ1-2, the complete variable domain is DSGVTQTPKHLITATGQRVTLRCSPRSGDLSVYWYQQSLDQGLQFLIQYYNGEERAKGNILERFSAQQFPDLHSELNLSSLELGDSALYFCASSTRQGAGYTFGSGTRLTVV.

This sequence joins TRBV5-1 and TRBJ2-3, with D unclear. Trimming pared 0 bases from V and 5 bases from J, leaving 13 bases between. The CDR3 extends over 15 amino acids. From germline, CDR1 is SGHRS and CDR2 YFSETQ. DNA of the CDR3: TGCGCCAGCAGCTTGGAGGACCCTCGGGTAGATACGCAGTATTTT. It translates to CASSLEDPRVDTQYF.

This clone was seen a few times. The CDR3 spells CASRQGGQPQHF. As DNA, the CDR3 is TGCGCCAGCAGACAGGGAGGTCAGCCCCAGCATTTT. V gene TRBV10-2 combines with J gene TRBJ1-5, with a tentative D call TRBD1 (6 bases). The CDR3 covers 12 residues. The V gene lost 6 bases and the J gene lost 6 bases, with 9 bases spanning the gap. CDR1 is WSHSY, CDR2 SAAADI, per germline.

The chain uses TRBV11-3 and TRBJ2-5, with a weak D call TRBD1 (6 bases). Trimming cost V 3 bases and J 1 base, with 15 bases left between them. Per the germline V gene, CDR1 is SGHNT and CDR2 is YENEEA. The CDR3 covers 16 residues. Written as DNA, the CDR3 is TGTGCCAGCAGCTTTACAGGGAGCTCCTTCCAAGAGACCCAGTACTTC. It is translated as CASSFTGSSFQETQYF.

The chain has TRBV5-1 and TRBJ1-5, with TRBD1 identical over 7 bases. The V gene end was trimmed by 4 bases and the J gene end by 7 bases; junction bases not matched to a gene: 5. CDR1 SGHRS and CDR2 YFSETQ come from the germline V gene. The CDR3 runs to 13 residues. The CDR3 sequence is CASSEETGQPQHF. CDR3 DNA sequence: TGCGCCAGCAGCGAAGAGACAGGGCAGCCCCAGCATTTT.

J is TRBJ2-1 and V is TRBV9, with D uncertain. The CDR3 has 15 residues. Trimming cost V 0 bases and J 7 bases, with 14 bases left between them. Germline loops: CDR1 SGDLS, CDR2 YYNGEE. CDR3 amino acids: CASSVVGSTSNEQFF. As DNA, the CDR3 is TGTGCCAGCAGCGTAGTAGGTTCGACTTCGAATGAGCAGTTCTTC.

As DNA, the CDR3 is TGTGCCAGCAGAACACAGGGGAACACTGAAGCTTTCTTT. Translating gives CASRTQGNTEAFF. The chain couples TRBV7-2 to TRBJ1-1; TRBD1 might be the D (6 bases). The CDR3 contains 13 residues. Germline loops: CDR1 SGHTA, CDR2 FQGNSA. The V and J ends lost 6 bases and 1 base respectively, with 9 bases between them.

The rearrangement links TRBV10-2 to TRBJ2-7; 8 positions match TRBD1. The CDR3 is 12 amino acids. The V and J ends lost 8 bases and 5 bases, in that order; junction bases with no gene match: 5. The germline V gene has CDR1 WSHSY and CDR2 SAAADI. The CDR3 DNA sequence: TGCGCCAGCGCAGGGGGCTCTAACGAGCAGTACTTC. It yields the protein CASAGGSNEQYF.

The rearrangement uses TRBV7-2 and TRBJ1-6; 9 nucleotides line up with TRBD1. The CDR3 is 16 amino acids. The V gene's germline CDR1 is SGHTA and CDR2 FQGNSA. With 4 bases clipped from V and 7 bases from J, the junction kept 8 bases outside the gene matches. The CDR3, as DNA: TGTGCCAGCAGCTCTCTAGGACAGGGGAAGAATTCACCCCTCCACTTT. It codes for CASSSLGQGKNSPLHF.

A single count supports this clone. The J gene is TRBJ2-7, the V gene TRBV29-1, with TRBD1 matching 9 bases. The ends lost 7 bases at V and 4 bases at J; junction bases unmatched: 8. Looked up from germline, CDR1 is SQVTM and CDR2 is ANQGSEA. The CDR3 spans 13 residues. The CDR3, as DNA: TGCAGCGCCGAAGGGACAGGGTCATACGAGCAGTACTTC. This gives the protein CSAEGTGSYEQYF.

The chain carries TRBV18 and TRBJ2-1; TRBD1 matches at 7 bases. J was trimmed by 4 bases and V by 5 bases; bases with no gene match: 5. The CDR3 is 14 amino acids. Germline CDR1 reads KGHSH; CDR2 reads LQKENI. The CDR3 region is CASSSGQVYNEQFF. The CDR3 region has the DNA TGTGCCAGCTCATCCGGACAGGTTTACAATGAGCAGTTCTTC.

V is TRBV21-1 and J is TRBJ1-3; the table gives TRBD1 as D, unverified against the DNA. TRBV21-1 is an annotated pseudogene. The CDR3 loop spans 17 amino acids. Written as DNA, the CDR3 is TGTGCCAGCAGCAGCCCTCAACAGGGGGCAACTGGAAACACCATATATTTT. As protein: CASSSPQQGATGNTIYF.

This rearrangement joins TRBV7-9 to TRBJ1-4; a weak D match, TRBD1 (5 bases). The V gene's germline CDR1 is SEHNR and CDR2 FQNEAQ (reference sequence). V lost 4 bases and J lost 12, with 12 bases in between. CDR3 length equals 12 residues. The DNA for the CDR3 is TGTGCCAGCAGCTACGGACACACGGAACTGTTTTTT. Translated: CASSYGHTELFF.

The gene calls are TRBV6-2 or TRBV6-3 and TRBJ1-1, with D hard to call. Germline-derived CDR1 and CDR2 are MNHEY and SVGEGT. The V end lost 6 bases, the J end lost 1 base, and 9 bases lay between the germline ends. The CDR3 is 13 amino acids. CDR3 coding DNA: TGTGCCAGCAGCCGGGCCGAGAACACTGAAGCTTTCTTT. This translates into CASSRAENTEAFF.

The V gene is TRBV6-5, the J gene TRBJ2-1; 8 positions agree with TRBD1. Germline V gene lookup returns CDR1 MNHEY and CDR2 SVGAGI. The CDR3 covers 14 residues. V was pared by 6 bases and J by 1 base, with 2 bases of the junction left unmatched. The CDR3 region is CASRDRGSYNEQFF. The CDR3 DNA reads TGTGCCAGCAGAGACAGGGGATCCTACAATGAGCAGTTCTTC.

This CDR3 reads CASSRAPGQPQHF. CDR3 nucleotide sequence: TGCGCCAGCAGCCGGGCCCCCGGGCAGCCCCAGCATTTT. The gene calls are TRBV23-1 and TRBJ1-5; D gene unclear. TRBV23-1 belongs to the ORF category, with a function that is uncertain. CDR3 length: 13 residues. V was pared by 6 bases and J by 7 bases, with 13 bases between.

Remarks on this clone: This same CDR3 is encoded by further DNA sequences in the sample. The CDR3 protein is CASSLGGEGYTF. In nucleotides, the CDR3 is TGCGCCAGCAGCTTGGGGGGGGAGGGCTACACCTTC. V gene TRBV5-1 combines with J gene TRBJ1-2, with TRBD1 as a possible D gene (5 bases). This CDR3 comprises 12 residues. The germline CDR1 and CDR2 sequences are SGHRS and YFSETQ. Trimming took off 0 bases at V and 8 bases at J, with 8 bases between the two ends.

V usage is TRBV4-1 and J usage is TRBJ1-4; TRBD1 agrees at 9 bases. Germline V CDR1 and CDR2: MGHRA, YSYEKL. The junction had 4 bases not matched to a gene; V was cut back by 4 bases and J by 7 bases. This CDR3 comprises 14 residues. DNA of the CDR3: TGCGCCAGCAGCCCCGGGACAGGGTTTGAAAAACTGTTTTTT. This encodes CASSPGTGFEKLFF.